This T cell receptor (beta chain) derives from a study of T cell responses to AZD1222 COVID-19 vaccine. Study findings and constraints: At 160-218 and 743-854, vaccine-associated CD4 TCRs were dominant, and they spanned spike. Following two doses of AZD1222, Spike-specific TCR breadth and depth rose.

The data were produced by immunoSEQ multiplex PCR, yet TCRdb's version contains in-frame clones alone and is incomplete. The sample includes around 160,000 clones, about 93% seen only once; the top ten take under 2%. Details on this clone: The target antigen is unknown.

Per the germline V gene, CDR1 is SGHRS and CDR2 is YFSETQ. The CDR3 loop spans 16 amino acids. After removal of 0 bases from V and 7 bases from J, the junction contained 9 bases not matched to a gene. The gene calls are TRBV5-1 and TRBJ2-1; 8 positions match TRBD2. Sequenced material: peripheral blood, taken on day 0 of AZD1222 vaccination. This TCR derives from an adult in good health. The CDR3 sequence: CASSLAGAGVSNEQFF. CDR3 sequence (DNA): TGCGCCAGCAGCTTGGCCGGAGCGGGAGTGTCGAATGAGCAGTTCTTC. The complete variable domain, with remaining parts taken from reference TRBV5-1 and TRBJ2-1, reads KAGVTQTPRYLIKTRGQQVTLSCSPISGHRSVSWYQQTPGQGLQFLFEYFSETQRNKGNFPGRFSGRQFSNSRSEMNVSTLELGDSALYLCASSLAGAGVSNEQFFGPGTRLTVL.